In its sample, the clone carrying this T cell receptor beta chain was seen many times. The antigen remains undetermined. Beta-chain TCR CDR3 regions were amplified from RNA transcripts. The workflow started with a first-round RT-PCR run with HTBI primers and then moved on to a second-round multiplex PCR. TCRdb ran MiXCR on the multiplex PCR reads and lists one entry per CDR3 protein. The table has under 350,000 distinct CDR3 sequences, 15% to 20% seen once. These data are taken from a study of Graves' ophthalmopathy and Graves' hyperthyroidism. Whole-study results and caveats: With a specificity of 72.22% and a sensitivity of just under 71%, the model predicted ophthalmopathy progression. A model of 13 signatures distinguished ophthalmopathy from stable hyperthyroidism at approximately 89% sensitivity and roughly 81% specificity.

All donors with ophthalmopathy were recorded as having moderate-to-severe activity, CAS ≥3, NOSPECS ≥4 and a duration under 3 months. The sequencing sample was made of peripheral blood. This sequence originates from an adult man with Graves' ophthalmopathy.

CDR3 in amino acids: CASSLWGRRYSYGYTF. The CDR3 bases are TGTGCCAGCAGCTTGTGGGGCAGGAGATACTCGTATGGCTACACCTTC. J is TRBJ1-2 and V is TRBV5-6, with D maybe TRBD1 (5 bases). This CDR3 is built from 16 residues. CDR1 and CDR2 (germline): SGHDT, YYEEEE. V was cut by 1 base and J by 5 bases, with 18 bases left in between.